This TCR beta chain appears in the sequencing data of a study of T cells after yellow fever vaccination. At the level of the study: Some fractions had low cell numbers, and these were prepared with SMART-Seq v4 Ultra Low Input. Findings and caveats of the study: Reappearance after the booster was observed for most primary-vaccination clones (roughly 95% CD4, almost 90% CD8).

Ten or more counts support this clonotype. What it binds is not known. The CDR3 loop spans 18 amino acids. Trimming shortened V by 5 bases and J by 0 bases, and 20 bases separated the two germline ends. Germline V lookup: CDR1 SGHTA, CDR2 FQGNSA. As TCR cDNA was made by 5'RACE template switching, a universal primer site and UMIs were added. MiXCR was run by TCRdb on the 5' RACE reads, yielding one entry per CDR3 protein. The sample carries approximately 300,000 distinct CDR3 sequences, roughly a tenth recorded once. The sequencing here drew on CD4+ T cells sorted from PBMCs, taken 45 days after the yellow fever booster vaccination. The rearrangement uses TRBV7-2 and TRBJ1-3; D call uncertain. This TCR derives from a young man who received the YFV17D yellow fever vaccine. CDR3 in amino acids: CASSRALASPSSGNTIYF. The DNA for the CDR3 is TGTGCCAGCAGCCGGGCCCTAGCGTCGCCGTCCTCTGGAAACACCATATATTTT.